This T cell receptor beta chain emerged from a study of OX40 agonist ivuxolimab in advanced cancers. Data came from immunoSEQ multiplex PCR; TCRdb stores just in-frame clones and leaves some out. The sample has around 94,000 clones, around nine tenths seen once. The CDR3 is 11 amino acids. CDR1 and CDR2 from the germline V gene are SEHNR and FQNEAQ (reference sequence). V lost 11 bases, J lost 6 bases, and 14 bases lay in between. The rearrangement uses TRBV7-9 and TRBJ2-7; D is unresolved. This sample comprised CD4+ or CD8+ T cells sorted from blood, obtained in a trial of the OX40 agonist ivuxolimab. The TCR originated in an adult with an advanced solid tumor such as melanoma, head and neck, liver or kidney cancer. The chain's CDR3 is CAVTRTGEQYF. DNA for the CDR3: TGTGCCGTTACCCGGACGGGCGAGCAGTACTTC. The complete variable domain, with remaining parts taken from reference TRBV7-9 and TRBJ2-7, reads DTGVSQNPRHKITKRGQNVTFRCDPISEHNRLYWYRQTLGQGPEFLTYFQNEAQLEKSRLLSDRFSAERPKGSFSTLEIQRTEQGDSAMYLCAVTRTGEQYFGPGTRLTVT.